This is a list of T cell receptor beta chains from one sample in a study of blood T cell repertoires in COVID-19. Assay: immunoSEQ multiplex PCR; the TCRdb copy retains only in-frame clones and omits some. This table has fewer than 150,000 clones, 80% to 90% appearing once. Source material: peripheral blood. These receptor sequences come from a woman in her forties or fifties with acute or convalescent COVID-19. Both conserved end residues are part of each CDR3. The order of the fields is V gene, clone size, D gene, J gene, CDR3 DNA, CDR3 protein. A D gene is named only where the DNA matches it firmly. The listing skips clone size in some rows; elsewhere it reads once, few, many or a size class.

v_call: TRBV9; clone_size: -; d_call: -; j_call: TRBJ2-7; cdr3_nt: TGTGCCAGCAGCGTAGCTGCCGAGGACTACGAGCAGTACTTC; cdr3_aa: CASSVAAEDYEQYF
v_call: TRBV18; clone_size: -; d_call: TRBD2; j_call: TRBJ2-7; cdr3_nt: TGTGCCAGCTCACCTCTCGCGGGGGTCGCCTACGAGCAGTACTTC; cdr3_aa: CASSPLAGVAYEQYF
v_call: TRBV7-2; clone_size: -; d_call: -; j_call: TRBJ1-6; cdr3_nt: TGTGCCAGCAGCTTAGAGCACAGGCTAAGGTTGGCCGATTCACCCCTCCACTTT; cdr3_aa: CASSLEHRLRLADSPLHF
v_call: TRBV9; clone_size: -; d_call: TRBD2; j_call: TRBJ2-7; cdr3_nt: TGTGCCAGCAGCGTTAATAGCGGGGGATACGAGCAGTACTTC; cdr3_aa: CASSVNSGGYEQYF
v_call: TRBV18; clone_size: once; d_call: TRBD1; j_call: TRBJ2-7; cdr3_nt: TGTGCCAGCTCACCACCGGACAGGCCTGCCTACGAGCAGTACTTC; cdr3_aa: CASSPPDRPAYEQYF
v_call: TRBV6-5; clone_size: -; d_call: TRBD2; j_call: TRBJ2-7; cdr3_nt: TGTGCCAGCAGATCTAGCGGGAGCTTCGACGAGCAGTACTTC; cdr3_aa: CASRSSGSFDEQYF
v_call: TRBV5-1; clone_size: -; d_call: TRBD1; j_call: TRBJ1-3; cdr3_nt: TGCGCCAGCAGCCCGGGACAGGGGGCTGGAAACACCATATATTTT; cdr3_aa: CASSPGQGAGNTIYF
v_call: TRBV6-5; clone_size: -; d_call: TRBD1; j_call: TRBJ1-1; cdr3_nt: TGTGCCAGCAGACGCACAGGGGGGACTGAAGCTTTCTTT; cdr3_aa: CASRRTGGTEAFF
v_call: TRBV2; clone_size: once; d_call: -; j_call: TRBJ2-3; cdr3_nt: TGTGCCAGCAGTGAAGGTACAAACACAGATACGCAGTATTTT; cdr3_aa: CASSEGTNTDTQYF
v_call: TRBV3-1/TRBV3-2; clone_size: -; d_call: -; j_call: TRBJ2-3; cdr3_nt: TGTGCCAGCAGCCAAGCTCAGGGCACAGATACGCAGTATTTT; cdr3_aa: CASSQAQGTDTQYF
v_call: TRBV10-3; clone_size: -; d_call: -; j_call: TRBJ2-3; cdr3_nt: TGTGCCATCAGTGACCAGGCATCAGATACGCAGTATTTT; cdr3_aa: CAISDQASDTQYF
v_call: TRBV11-2; clone_size: -; d_call: TRBD2; j_call: TRBJ2-5; cdr3_nt: TGTGCCAGCTCCCCGTTGCGGGGGGTGGAGACCCAGTACTTC; cdr3_aa: CASSPLRGVETQYF
v_call: TRBV6-2/TRBV6-3; clone_size: -; d_call: -; j_call: TRBJ1-2; cdr3_nt: TGTGCCAGCAGTTGGGCCTCCAGCTATGGCTACACCTTC; cdr3_aa: CASSWASSYGYTF
v_call: TRBV18; clone_size: once; d_call: -; j_call: TRBJ1-5; cdr3_nt: TGTGCCAGCTCACCACGAGTCGGGAGGAGTCAGCCCCAGCATTTT; cdr3_aa: CASSPRVGRSQPQHF
v_call: TRBV28; clone_size: -; d_call: TRBD1; j_call: TRBJ1-1; cdr3_nt: TGTGCCAGCAGATCGGGACAGCTGAACACTGAAGCTTTCTTT; cdr3_aa: CASRSGQLNTEAFF
v_call: TRBV7-2; clone_size: -; d_call: -; j_call: TRBJ1-2; cdr3_nt: TGTGCCAGCAGCTTCCAAGGAGATTTCGACTCTGGCTACACCTTC; cdr3_aa: CASSFQGDFDSGYTF
v_call: TRBV7-6; clone_size: -; d_call: -; j_call: TRBJ2-1; cdr3_nt: TGTGCCAGCAGCCCGCTAGACCCATCTCCTCTTGTTCCCCTCTACAATGAGCAGTTCTTC; cdr3_aa: CASSPLDPSPLVPLYNEQFF
v_call: TRBV19; clone_size: -; d_call: -; j_call: TRBJ1-5; cdr3_nt: TGTGCCAGTAGTATAGGGCAGACAGGCAATCAGCCCCAGCATTTT; cdr3_aa: CASSIGQTGNQPQHF
v_call: TRBV7-7; clone_size: once; d_call: TRBD1; j_call: TRBJ2-3; cdr3_nt: TGTGCTAGCAGTCTCGGGGACAGGGGGCTGAATACGCAGTATTTT; cdr3_aa: CASSLGDRGLNTQYF
v_call: TRBV27; clone_size: few; d_call: TRBD1; j_call: TRBJ1-5; cdr3_nt: TGTGCCAGCCGACAGGGAATCGGTGGCAATCAGCCCCAGCATTTT; cdr3_aa: CASRQGIGGNQPQHF
v_call: TRBV3-1/TRBV3-2; clone_size: -; d_call: -; j_call: TRBJ1-1; cdr3_nt: TGTGCCAGCAGCTATCTAGGCTGGGGCGCTGGGCGAACTGAAGCTTTCTTT; cdr3_aa: CASSYLGWGAGRTEAFF
v_call: TRBV6-5; clone_size: -; d_call: TRBD1; j_call: TRBJ1-5; cdr3_nt: TGTGCCAGCAGCCGGGGACAGACAAATCAGCCCCAGCATTTT; cdr3_aa: CASSRGQTNQPQHF
v_call: TRBV7-2; clone_size: -; d_call: TRBD1; j_call: TRBJ1-1; cdr3_nt: TGTGCCAGCAGCTACCGACAGGGGGCGACTGAAGCTTTCTTT; cdr3_aa: CASSYRQGATEAFF
v_call: TRBV7-3; clone_size: -; d_call: -; j_call: TRBJ1-1; cdr3_nt: TGTGCCAGCAGCTTAAATTTGGCCACTGAAGCTTTCTTT; cdr3_aa: CASSLNLATEAFF
v_call: TRBV19; clone_size: -; d_call: TRBD1; j_call: TRBJ1-1; cdr3_nt: TGTGCCAGTTTCACAGGGGGCACTGAAGCTTTCTTT; cdr3_aa: CASFTGGTEAFF
v_call: TRBV2; clone_size: -; d_call: -; j_call: TRBJ2-5; cdr3_nt: TGTGCCAGCAGTGTGGGGAGAAGGGAGACCCAGTACTTC; cdr3_aa: CASSVGRRETQYF
v_call: TRBV11-2; clone_size: -; d_call: TRBD1; j_call: TRBJ2-1; cdr3_nt: TGTGCCAGCAGCTCCTTGGGGGGACAGGAGTCCTACAATGAGCAGTTCTTC; cdr3_aa: CASSSLGGQESYNEQFF
v_call: TRBV7-4; clone_size: -; d_call: TRBD2; j_call: TRBJ2-5; cdr3_nt: TGTGCCAGCAGCTCCCGCCTAGCGGAGGCGGGGGAGACCCAGTACTTC; cdr3_aa: CASSSRLAEAGETQYF
v_call: TRBV6-1; clone_size: -; d_call: -; j_call: TRBJ1-2; cdr3_nt: TGTGCCAGCAGTGATAAGGCCCAGGGCGTCTATGGCTACACCTTC; cdr3_aa: CASSDKAQGVYGYTF
v_call: TRBV30; clone_size: -; d_call: -; j_call: TRBJ2-5; cdr3_nt: TGTGCCTGGAGGGGCAAGGAGACCCAGTACTTC; cdr3_aa: CAWRGKETQYF
v_call: TRBV5-1; clone_size: -; d_call: TRBD2; j_call: TRBJ2-1; cdr3_nt: TGCGCCAGCAGTCGGACCGGGACTAGCACCGATGAGCAGTTCTTC; cdr3_aa: CASSRTGTSTDEQFF
v_call: TRBV18; clone_size: -; d_call: -; j_call: TRBJ1-5; cdr3_nt: TGTGCCAGCTCACCCGGCACAGCCAGCAATCAGCCCCAGCATTTT; cdr3_aa: CASSPGTASNQPQHF
v_call: TRBV12-3/TRBV12-4; clone_size: -; d_call: -; j_call: TRBJ1-2; cdr3_nt: TGTGCCAGCAGTGTACAGGGTTTTAGCTACACCTTC; cdr3_aa: CASSVQGFSYTF
v_call: TRBV7-9; clone_size: -; d_call: -; j_call: TRBJ1-1; cdr3_nt: TGTGCCAGCAGGACCGACAGTGAAGCTTTCTTT; cdr3_aa: CASRTDSEAFF
v_call: TRBV6-5; clone_size: -; d_call: TRBD1; j_call: TRBJ2-1; cdr3_nt: TGTGCCAGCAGTTATGGGACAGGGGAGCACAATGAGCAGTTCTTC; cdr3_aa: CASSYGTGEHNEQFF
v_call: TRBV7-8; clone_size: -; d_call: -; j_call: TRBJ2-3; cdr3_nt: TGTGCCAGCAGCCCGCACCGGGGTAATACGCAGTATTTT; cdr3_aa: CASSPHRGNTQYF
v_call: TRBV28; clone_size: -; d_call: TRBD1; j_call: TRBJ1-5; cdr3_nt: TGTGCCAGCAGTTTATCAGGCAGGGGGGAACAGCCCCAGCATTTT; cdr3_aa: CASSLSGRGEQPQHF
v_call: TRBV12-3/TRBV12-4; clone_size: -; d_call: -; j_call: TRBJ1-2; cdr3_nt: TGTGCCCACAGAGTCCCGAATAACTATGGCTACACCTTC; cdr3_aa: CAHRVPNNYGYTF
v_call: TRBV13; clone_size: -; d_call: -; j_call: TRBJ2-5; cdr3_nt: TGTGCCAGCAGCTTGGGAGCAACCCCCTTCCAAGAGACCCAGTACTTC; cdr3_aa: CASSLGATPFQETQYF
v_call: TRBV5-4; clone_size: -; d_call: -; j_call: TRBJ1-3; cdr3_nt: TGTGCCAGCTCCGCTGGGGGGGTCGGAAACACCATATATTTT; cdr3_aa: CASSAGGVGNTIYF
v_call: TRBV30; clone_size: -; d_call: TRBD2; j_call: TRBJ2-2; cdr3_nt: TGTGCCTGGAAGACCGGGACTATCGCCCGGGAGCTGTTTTTT; cdr3_aa: CAWKTGTIARELFF
v_call: TRBV7-9; clone_size: -; d_call: TRBD1; j_call: TRBJ1-1; cdr3_nt: TGTGCCAGCAGCTTAATACAGGGGGTATACGGCACTGAAGCTTTCTTT; cdr3_aa: CASSLIQGVYGTEAFF
v_call: TRBV10-3; clone_size: -; d_call: TRBD2; j_call: TRBJ2-1; cdr3_nt: TGTGCCATCAGTGAGGGACTAGCGGGGGGTTTGGGTGAGCAGTTCTTC; cdr3_aa: CAISEGLAGGLGEQFF
v_call: TRBV7-8; clone_size: -; d_call: TRBD1; j_call: TRBJ1-2; cdr3_nt: TGTGCCAGCACCAAGGACAGGGATGGCTACACCTTC; cdr3_aa: CASTKDRDGYTF